A selection of T cell receptor beta chains follows, all from one sample in a study of OX40 agonist ivuxolimab in advanced cancers. Data came from immunoSEQ multiplex PCR; TCRdb stores just in-frame clones and leaves some out. The data hold more than 60,000 clones, with about 88% observed a single time. The starting material was CD4+ or CD8+ T cells sorted from blood, obtained in a trial of the OX40 agonist ivuxolimab. The source of these receptors is an adult with an advanced solid tumor such as melanoma, head and neck, liver or kidney cancer. Both conserved end residues are part of each CDR3. D genes are given only for firm matches. A row's size may be missing; if present it is once, few, many or a size class.

j_call: TRBJ2-7
cdr3_length: 15
d_call: -
clone_size: -
v_call: TRBV6-5
cdr3_nt: TGTGCCAGCAGTTACTCGAGTGGCAGTAAGGGCGAGCAGTACTTC
cdr3_aa: CASSYSSGSKGEQYF

j_call: TRBJ1-1
cdr3_length: 13
d_call: -
clone_size: few
v_call: TRBV2
cdr3_nt: TGTGCCAGCAGTGACGTGAGGAACACTGAAGCTTTCTTT
cdr3_aa: CASSDVRNTEAFF

j_call: TRBJ2-1
cdr3_length: 10
d_call: TRBD2
clone_size: -
v_call: TRBV2
cdr3_nt: TGTGCCAGCAACGGGGGGGCCCTGTTCTTC
cdr3_aa: CASNGGALFF

j_call: TRBJ1-2
cdr3_length: 15
d_call: TRBD1
clone_size: -
v_call: TRBV5-4
cdr3_nt: TGTGCCAGCAGCTTGGCGGGACAGGGGGCATATGGCTACACCTTC
cdr3_aa: CASSLAGQGAYGYTF

j_call: TRBJ1-3
cdr3_length: 17
d_call: -
clone_size: few
v_call: TRBV19
cdr3_nt: TGTGCCAGTAGTTTCCCGTCGGGTGGAGGGAGCCGAAACACCATATATTTT
cdr3_aa: CASSFPSGGGSRNTIYF

j_call: TRBJ1-1
cdr3_length: 14
d_call: -
clone_size: -
v_call: TRBV18
cdr3_nt: TGTGCCAGCTCACTACAGGCCATGAACACTGAAGCTTTCTTT
cdr3_aa: CASSLQAMNTEAFF

j_call: TRBJ2-2
cdr3_length: 14
d_call: -
clone_size: -
v_call: TRBV11-3
cdr3_nt: TGTGCCAGCAGCCCCCCGGCGAACACCGGGGAGCTGTTTTTT
cdr3_aa: CASSPPANTGELFF

j_call: TRBJ2-7
cdr3_length: 16
d_call: -
clone_size: few
v_call: TRBV2
cdr3_nt: TGTGCCAGCAGTGAAGGAGATACAGGGAGTAATTACGAGCAGTACTTC
cdr3_aa: CASSEGDTGSNYEQYF

j_call: TRBJ2-5
cdr3_length: 11
d_call: -
clone_size: few
v_call: TRBV18
cdr3_nt: TGTGCCAGCTCACCTCAAGAGACCCAGTACTTC
cdr3_aa: CASSPQETQYF

j_call: TRBJ2-5
cdr3_length: 14
d_call: -
clone_size: medium-sized
v_call: TRBV10-3
cdr3_nt: TGTGCCATCAGTGAATCTGGGGGAAAAGAGACCCAGTACTTC
cdr3_aa: CAISESGGKETQYF

j_call: TRBJ2-7
cdr3_length: 17
d_call: TRBD2
clone_size: -
v_call: TRBV18
cdr3_nt: TGTGCCAGCTCACCCACACCCGTCCTAGCGGGAGTACCCGAGCAGTACTTC
cdr3_aa: CASSPTPVLAGVPEQYF

j_call: TRBJ1-3
cdr3_length: 12
d_call: -
clone_size: once
v_call: TRBV27
cdr3_nt: TGTGCCAGCAGTTTCTCCAGGGGCCTAGAATATTTT
cdr3_aa: CASSFSRGLEYF

j_call: TRBJ1-2
cdr3_length: 13
d_call: -
clone_size: -
v_call: TRBV14
cdr3_nt: TGTGCCAGCAGCCAGACCCTATACTATGGCTACACCTTC
cdr3_aa: CASSQTLYYGYTF

j_call: TRBJ2-1
cdr3_length: 16
d_call: TRBD1
clone_size: -
v_call: TRBV12-5
cdr3_nt: TGTGCTAGTGGTTTGGGGGGGACAGGAAAAGTCAATGAGCAGTTCTTC
cdr3_aa: CASGLGGTGKVNEQFF

j_call: TRBJ1-1
cdr3_length: 14
d_call: TRBD1
clone_size: -
v_call: TRBV6-6
cdr3_nt: TGTGCCAGCAGAAAGGGGGCCGGGCTCGCTGAAGCTTTCTTT
cdr3_aa: CASRKGAGLAEAFF

j_call: TRBJ2-3
cdr3_length: 15
d_call: -
clone_size: -
v_call: TRBV7-9
cdr3_nt: TGTGCCAGCAGCTTAGTACTTACTAGCACAGATACGCAGTATTTT
cdr3_aa: CASSLVLTSTDTQYF

j_call: TRBJ2-5
cdr3_length: 15
d_call: -
clone_size: -
v_call: TRBV6-1
cdr3_nt: TGTGCCAGCAGTGAAGCGGTGCGGATACAAGAGACCCAGTACTTC
cdr3_aa: CASSEAVRIQETQYF

j_call: TRBJ2-1
cdr3_length: 18
d_call: TRBD2
clone_size: -
v_call: TRBV4-1
cdr3_nt: TGCGCCAGCAGCCAACTCCAGCCAGTAGCGGGGGGGTACAATGAGCAGTTCTTC
cdr3_aa: CASSQLQPVAGGYNEQFF

j_call: TRBJ2-1
cdr3_length: 16
d_call: TRBD2
clone_size: -
v_call: TRBV29-1
cdr3_nt: TGCAGCGTTGAAGAAGGTGTCCTAGCGGGATGGGTTGAGCAGTTCTTC
cdr3_aa: CSVEEGVLAGWVEQFF

j_call: TRBJ2-5
cdr3_length: 15
d_call: TRBD2
clone_size: -
v_call: TRBV6-1
cdr3_nt: TGTGCCAGCAGGTCGCTAGCGGGGGCTCAAGAGACCCAGTACTTC
cdr3_aa: CASRSLAGAQETQYF

j_call: TRBJ1-4
cdr3_length: 13
d_call: -
clone_size: -
v_call: TRBV6-5
cdr3_nt: TGTGCCAGCAGTCGACAGCCAGATGAAAAACTGTTTTTT
cdr3_aa: CASSRQPDEKLFF

j_call: TRBJ1-4
cdr3_length: 14
d_call: -
clone_size: -
v_call: TRBV5-1
cdr3_nt: TGCGCCAGCAGCAGAACAGGGACTAATGAAAAACTGTTTTTT
cdr3_aa: CASSRTGTNEKLFF

j_call: TRBJ1-6
cdr3_length: 13
d_call: -
clone_size: -
v_call: TRBV6-1
cdr3_nt: TGTGCCAGCACCCCGGGGGAAGGCTCACCCCTCCACTTT
cdr3_aa: CASTPGEGSPLHF

j_call: TRBJ1-2
cdr3_length: 15
d_call: -
clone_size: -
v_call: TRBV5-1
cdr3_nt: TGCGCCAGCAGCCCTTTTACGACAGATGGGTATGGCTACACCTTC
cdr3_aa: CASSPFTTDGYGYTF

j_call: TRBJ2-1
cdr3_length: 15
d_call: -
clone_size: -
v_call: TRBV7-3
cdr3_nt: TGTGCCAGCAGCTTAATGGGCGAGGTAGGCGATGAGCAGTTCTTC
cdr3_aa: CASSLMGEVGDEQFF

j_call: TRBJ1-5
cdr3_length: 13
d_call: TRBD1
clone_size: -
v_call: TRBV10-2
cdr3_nt: TGCGCCAGCAGTGAGGACAGGGGTCAGCCCCAGCATTTT
cdr3_aa: CASSEDRGQPQHF

j_call: TRBJ1-1
cdr3_length: 15
d_call: -
clone_size: -
v_call: TRBV6-4
cdr3_nt: TGTGCCAGCAGTGACTCTACAACAAGAAACACTGAAGCTTTCTTT
cdr3_aa: CASSDSTTRNTEAFF

j_call: TRBJ2-5
cdr3_length: 17
d_call: TRBD1
clone_size: -
v_call: TRBV19
cdr3_nt: TGTGCCAGTAGTACCACCCCCCAAAGGACAGGGACGGAGACCCAGTACTTC
cdr3_aa: CASSTTPQRTGTETQYF

j_call: TRBJ2-1
cdr3_length: 15
d_call: TRBD2
clone_size: -
v_call: TRBV6-4
cdr3_nt: TGTGCCAGCAGTCTTACGACTAGCGGGGGGACCGGGCAGTTCTTC
cdr3_aa: CASSLTTSGGTGQFF

j_call: TRBJ2-2
cdr3_length: 11
d_call: -
clone_size: once
v_call: TRBV6-6
cdr3_nt: TGTGCCAGCAGTTACGGTCGGGAGCTGTTTTTT
cdr3_aa: CASSYGRELFF

j_call: TRBJ2-7
cdr3_length: 15
d_call: -
clone_size: -
v_call: TRBV19
cdr3_nt: TGTGCCAGTAGTATAGGGGCGGGGCAGGGTCGCGAGCAGTACTTC
cdr3_aa: CASSIGAGQGREQYF

j_call: TRBJ1-1
cdr3_length: 17
d_call: -
clone_size: -
v_call: TRBV7-9
cdr3_nt: TGTGCCAGCAGCCCTCGGGTCATGCTGACCACGAACACTGAAGCTTTCTTT
cdr3_aa: CASSPRVMLTTNTEAFF

j_call: TRBJ1-1
cdr3_length: 11
d_call: -
clone_size: -
v_call: TRBV20-1
cdr3_nt: TGCAGTGCTAGAGTCAAGGGGCCGGCTTTCTTT
cdr3_aa: CSARVKGPAFF

j_call: TRBJ1-1
cdr3_length: 13
d_call: -
clone_size: -
v_call: TRBV7-6
cdr3_nt: TGTGCCAGCAGCTCCGGGGTGAACACTGAAGCTTTCTTT
cdr3_aa: CASSSGVNTEAFF

j_call: TRBJ1-2
cdr3_length: 14
d_call: -
clone_size: -
v_call: TRBV11-1
cdr3_nt: TGTGCCAGCAGTCACGGGCCGCAATCCTATGGCTACACCTTC
cdr3_aa: CASSHGPQSYGYTF

j_call: TRBJ1-1
cdr3_length: 16
d_call: TRBD1
clone_size: -
v_call: TRBV19
cdr3_nt: TGTGCCAGTACCCAACCGGGTCGGACAGGGTTCACTGAAGCTTTCTTT
cdr3_aa: CASTQPGRTGFTEAFF

j_call: TRBJ2-2
cdr3_length: 11
d_call: -
clone_size: -
v_call: TRBV10-1
cdr3_nt: TGCGCCAGCAACCTGCCCGGGGAGCTGTTTTTT
cdr3_aa: CASNLPGELFF

j_call: TRBJ1-5
cdr3_length: 15
d_call: -
clone_size: -
v_call: TRBV5-6
cdr3_nt: TGTGCCAGCAGCTTTTCAGGGAGAAGCAATCAGCCCCAGCATTTT
cdr3_aa: CASSFSGRSNQPQHF

j_call: TRBJ2-2
cdr3_length: 16
d_call: -
clone_size: once
v_call: TRBV19
cdr3_nt: TGTGCCAGTACCCCTTGGGCAGGGACGAGCACCGGGGAGCTGTTTTTT
cdr3_aa: CASTPWAGTSTGELFF

j_call: TRBJ2-5
cdr3_length: 14
d_call: -
clone_size: -
v_call: TRBV7-2
cdr3_nt: TGTGCCAGCAGCAGGGGTGGGGTCCAAGAGACCCAGTACTTC
cdr3_aa: CASSRGGVQETQYF

j_call: TRBJ1-1
cdr3_length: 14
d_call: -
clone_size: -
v_call: TRBV11-1
cdr3_nt: TGTGCCAGCAGCTTGGCGGCGACGGACGCTCGGGCCTTCTTT
cdr3_aa: CASSLAATDARAFF

j_call: TRBJ1-2
cdr3_length: 13
d_call: TRBD1
clone_size: -
v_call: TRBV6-1
cdr3_nt: TGTGCCAGCGCCCGGACAGGGAACTATGGCTACACCTTC
cdr3_aa: CASARTGNYGYTF

j_call: TRBJ2-3
cdr3_length: 12
d_call: -
clone_size: few
v_call: TRBV6-6
cdr3_nt: TGTGCCAGCAGGTACACCCGAGATACGCAGTATTTT
cdr3_aa: CASRYTRDTQYF

j_call: TRBJ1-6
cdr3_length: 13
d_call: -
clone_size: -
v_call: TRBV6-5
cdr3_nt: TGTGCCAGCTACACAGCGCGGGGGGCACCCCTCCACTTT
cdr3_aa: CASYTARGAPLHF